This T cell receptor (beta chain) was recovered during a study of blood T cell repertoires in COVID-19. TCRdb keeps only in-frame clones here, not all; method: immunoSEQ multiplex PCR. Of around 260,000 clones listed, 75% to 90% are singletons. From germline, CDR1 is SGHTA and CDR2 FQGNSA. Trimming cost V 2 bases and J 2 bases; bases outside gene matches: 0. CDR3 length: 14 residues. The receptor's source is a woman in her twenties or thirties with active or convalescent COVID-19. Sequencing input: peripheral blood. The genes are TRBV7-2 and TRBJ1-2; TRBD1 agrees at 9 bases. The chain's CDR3 is CASSLTGGNYGYTF. The CDR3 DNA reads as TGTGCCAGCAGCTTAACAGGGGGCAACTATGGCTACACCTTC.